This record looks at one T cell receptor beta chain sequence and its context. Its antigen is not identified. The table came from immunoSEQ multiplex PCR; TCRdb's copy has only in-frame clones and leaves some out. The table records 15,000 to 17,000 clones, 88% of them present only once. The sample originates from a study of T cell responses to AZD1222 COVID-19 vaccine. Second-dose recipients at about 4 or about 12 weeks were treated as one pooled group. Regarding the study as a whole: Females outnumbered males among donors, who were mostly white British; clonal diversity was possibly underestimated.

The V end lost 4 bases, the J end lost 4 bases, and 9 bases lay between the germline ends. CDR3 length: 13 residues. Looked up from germline, CDR1 is LGHDT and CDR2 is YNNKEL (reference sequence). Sample: peripheral blood, taken 28 days after the second AZD1222 dose. The chain employs TRBV3-1 (or the pseudogene TRBV3-2) and TRBJ2-3, with D uncertain. The origin of this receptor is an adult who received the AZD1222 COVID-19 vaccine. Here the CDR3 DNA reads TGTGCCAGCAGCCCCCCCCAAGCAGATACGCAGTATTTT. Protein: CASSPPQADTQYF.